This T cell receptor (beta chain) was observed in a study of shared clonotypes between healthy human individuals. Germline V CDR1 and CDR2: SEHNR, FQNEAQ (reference sequence). V dropped 1 base and J dropped 4; count of bases not matched to a gene: 2. This CDR3 is built from 15 residues. A remark on this clone: Its specificity is unknown. Other DNA sequences in this sample translate to the same CDR3.

Division of CD4+ cells produced a CD45RA+ naive subset and a CD45RA-negative memory subset. Findings and limits, study-wide: Around 5.4% of naive CD4 clonotypes were common to several donors. Sequencing depth was expected to influence donor clonotype sharing.

This was a deep-level run. Libraries were prepared by immunoSEQ multiplex PCR; TCRdb keeps only in-frame clonotypes and omits some of them. The table includes a few million clones, 93% detected once. This sequence joins TRBV7-9 and TRBJ2-1, with 9 nucleotides matching TRBD2. The material sequenced was naive CD4+ T cells from PBMCs. Stated subset: CD45RA+ positively selected. The receptor comes from a man between 18 and 29 years old in good health. Some clones in this sample may be carry-over from other donors' samples. The CDR3 coding sequence is TGTGCCAGCAGCTTAGGACTAGCGGTTTACAATGAGCAGTTCTTC. Amino acid sequence: CASSLGLAVYNEQFF.